This T cell receptor beta chain was identified during a study of cytomegalovirus exposure and HLA in healthy donors. Study overall: Out of 150 million to 200 million T cells, an earlier analysis found fewer than 140 million unique TCR beta sequences in total. Overall study findings and caveats: The classifier reportedly diagnosed cytomegalovirus status with high sensitivity and specificity. Despite most TCR sequences being rare, some public TCRs occurred in many donors.

As regards this clone: Its antigen is not identified.

13 Jbeta primers and 60 Vbeta primers were used for the PCR. This table comes from immunoSEQ multiplex PCR, and its TCRdb copy is limited to in-frame clones, with some not included. This sample yields 220,000 or so clones, of which about 70% are seen a single time; 1.8% belongs to the top ten. V shed 5 bases, J shed 7 bases, and the junction held 9 bases outside the gene matches. Per the germline V gene, CDR1 is MGHRA and CDR2 is YSYEKL. There are 15 residues in the CDR3. Sequencing used PBMCs. This chain links TRBV4-1 with TRBJ1-4; 8 nucleotides match TRBD1. This receptor was identified in a woman aged 25 to 39 in good health and CMV-seronegative. This chain's CDR3 is CASSSPGQASEKLFF. DNA of the CDR3: TGCGCCAGCAGCTCGCCGGGACAGGCCAGTGAAAAACTGTTTTTT.